The TCR beta chain described here comes from a study of control samples from healthy donors and cancer patients. Sequencing used immunoSEQ multiplex PCR; TCRdb keeps in-frame clones, though not all of them. Among approximately 100,000 clones listed, about nine tenths were seen once. CDR3 length equals 17 residues. Germline-derived CDR1 and CDR2 are MNHNY and SVGAGI (reference sequence). The trim removed 6 bases at V and 2 bases at J, leaving 14 bases unmatched. The clonotype was recovered from a woman aged 18-29 years in good health. Sequenced: blood. V gene TRBV6-6 combines with J gene TRBJ2-7; TRBD1 agrees at 9 bases. CDR3 DNA sequence: TGTGCCAGCAGCCCACTCCCGGGGACAGGGCGAGCCTACGAGCAGTACTTC. This sequence encodes CASSPLPGTGRAYEQYF.